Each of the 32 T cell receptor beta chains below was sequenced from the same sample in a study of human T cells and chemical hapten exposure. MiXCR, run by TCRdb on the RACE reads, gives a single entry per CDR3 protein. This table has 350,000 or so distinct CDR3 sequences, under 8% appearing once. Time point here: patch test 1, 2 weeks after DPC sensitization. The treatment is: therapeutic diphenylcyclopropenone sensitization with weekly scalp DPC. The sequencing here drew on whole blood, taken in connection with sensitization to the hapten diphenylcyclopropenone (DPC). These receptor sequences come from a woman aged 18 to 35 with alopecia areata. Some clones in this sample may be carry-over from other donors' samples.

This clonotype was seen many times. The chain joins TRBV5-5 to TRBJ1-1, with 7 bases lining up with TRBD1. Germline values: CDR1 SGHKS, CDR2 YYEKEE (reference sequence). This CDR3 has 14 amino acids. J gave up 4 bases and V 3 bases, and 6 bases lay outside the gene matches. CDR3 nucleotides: TGTGCCAGCAGCTACGGGACAGAAGTCACTGAAGCTTTCTTT. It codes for CASSYGTEVTEAFF.

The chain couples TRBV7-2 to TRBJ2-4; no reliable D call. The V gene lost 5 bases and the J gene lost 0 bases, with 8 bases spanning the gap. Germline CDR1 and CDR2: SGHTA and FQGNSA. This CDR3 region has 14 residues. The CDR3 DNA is TGTGCCAGCAGCCTCATCTTAGCCAAAAACATTCAGTACTTC. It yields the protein CASSLILAKNIQYF.

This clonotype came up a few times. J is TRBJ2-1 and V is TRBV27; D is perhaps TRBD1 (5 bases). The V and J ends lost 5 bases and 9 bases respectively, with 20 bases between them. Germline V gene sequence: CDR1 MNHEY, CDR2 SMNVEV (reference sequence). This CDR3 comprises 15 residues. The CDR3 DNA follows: TGTGCCAGCAGTCCCGACAGCGCACCCAGTCGTGAGCAGTTCTTC. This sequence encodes CASSPDSAPSREQFF.

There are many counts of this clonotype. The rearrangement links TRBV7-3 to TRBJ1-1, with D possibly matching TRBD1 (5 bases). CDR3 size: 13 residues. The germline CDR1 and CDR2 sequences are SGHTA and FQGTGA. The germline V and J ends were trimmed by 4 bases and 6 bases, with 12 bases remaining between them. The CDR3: CASSSIQGSEAFF. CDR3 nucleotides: TGTGCCAGCAGCTCGATCCAGGGCTCTGAAGCTTTCTTT.

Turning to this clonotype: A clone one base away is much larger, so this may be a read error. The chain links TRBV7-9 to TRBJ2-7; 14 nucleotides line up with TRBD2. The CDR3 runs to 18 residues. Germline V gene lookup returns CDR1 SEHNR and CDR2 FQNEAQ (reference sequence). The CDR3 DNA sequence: TGTGCCAGCAGCTACCGGACTAGCGGGGGGAAAAAAGTGTACGATCAGTACTTC. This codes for CASSYRTSGGKKVYDQYF.

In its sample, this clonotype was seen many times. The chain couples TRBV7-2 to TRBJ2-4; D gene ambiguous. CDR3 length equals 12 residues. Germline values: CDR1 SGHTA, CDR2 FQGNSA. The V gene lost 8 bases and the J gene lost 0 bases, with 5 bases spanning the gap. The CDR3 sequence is CASGVAKNIQYF. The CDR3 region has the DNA TGTGCCAGCGGGGTAGCCAAAAACATTCAGTACTTC.

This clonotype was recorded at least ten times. CDR3 protein: CASSAFYEQYF. The CDR3 bases are TGTGCCAGCTCAGCCTTCTACGAGCAGTACTTC. V is TRBV6-1 and J is TRBJ2-7; D call uncertain. This CDR3 region has 11 residues. The germline V gene has CDR1 MNHNS and CDR2 SASEGT. The V and J ends lost 8 bases and 3 bases respectively, with 8 bases between them.

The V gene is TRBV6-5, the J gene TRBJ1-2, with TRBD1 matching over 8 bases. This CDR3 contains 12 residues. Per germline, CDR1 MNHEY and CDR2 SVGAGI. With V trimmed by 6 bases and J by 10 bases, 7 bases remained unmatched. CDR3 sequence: CASSRTGKDYTF. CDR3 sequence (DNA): TGTGCCAGCAGCCGGACAGGGAAGGACTACACCTTC.

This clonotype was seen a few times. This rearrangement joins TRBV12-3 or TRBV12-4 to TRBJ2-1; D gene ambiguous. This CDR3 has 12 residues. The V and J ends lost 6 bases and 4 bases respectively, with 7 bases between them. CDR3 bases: TGTGCCAGCAGCATAGGGTACAATGAGCAGTTCTTC. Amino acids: CASSIGYNEQFF.

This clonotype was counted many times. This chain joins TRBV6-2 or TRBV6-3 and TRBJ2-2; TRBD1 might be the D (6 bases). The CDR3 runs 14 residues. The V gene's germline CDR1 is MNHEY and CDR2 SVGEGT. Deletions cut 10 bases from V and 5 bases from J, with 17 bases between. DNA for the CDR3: TGTGCCATTTCCCGCAGGGGAGAGACCGGGGAGCTGTTTTTT. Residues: CAISRRGETGELFF.

In DNA, the CDR3 is TGTGCCAGCAGGCTGCTAGCGGGGGGAACCACAGATACGCAGTATTTT. Its translation is CASRLLAGGTTDTQYF. This chain connects TRBV5-4 to TRBJ2-3, with 11 bases matching TRBD2. CDR1 and CDR2 from the germline V gene are SGHNT and YYREEE (reference sequence). The CDR3 has 16 residues. V dropped 5 bases and J dropped 2; count of bases not matched to a gene: 7.

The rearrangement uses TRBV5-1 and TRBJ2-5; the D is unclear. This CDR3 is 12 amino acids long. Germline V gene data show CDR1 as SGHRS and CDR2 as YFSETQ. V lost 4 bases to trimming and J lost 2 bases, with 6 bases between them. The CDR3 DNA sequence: TGCGCCAGCAGCCAGATTCAAGAGACCCAGTACTTC. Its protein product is CASSQIQETQYF.

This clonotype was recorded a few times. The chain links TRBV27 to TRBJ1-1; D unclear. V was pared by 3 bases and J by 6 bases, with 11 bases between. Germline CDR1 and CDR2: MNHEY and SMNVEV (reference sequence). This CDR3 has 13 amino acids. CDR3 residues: CASSFVWLSEAFF. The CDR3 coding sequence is TGTGCCAGCAGTTTCGTTTGGTTGTCTGAAGCTTTCTTT.

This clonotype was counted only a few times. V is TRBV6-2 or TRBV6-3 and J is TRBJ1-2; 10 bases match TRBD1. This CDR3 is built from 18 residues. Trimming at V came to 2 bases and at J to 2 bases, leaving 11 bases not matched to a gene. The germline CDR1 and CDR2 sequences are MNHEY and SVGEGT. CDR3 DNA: TGTGCCAGCAGTTACCCCCGGGACAGGGGCCCATTCAACTATGGCTACACCTTC. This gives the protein CASSYPRDRGPFNYGYTF.

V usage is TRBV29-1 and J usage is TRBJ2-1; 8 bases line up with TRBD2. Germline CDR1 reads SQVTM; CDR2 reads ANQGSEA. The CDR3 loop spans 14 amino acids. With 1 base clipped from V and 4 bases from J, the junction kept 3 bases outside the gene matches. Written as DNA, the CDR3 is TGCAGCGTTGAAGGGATAGCGGGGTACAATGAGCAGTTCTTC. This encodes CSVEGIAGYNEQFF.

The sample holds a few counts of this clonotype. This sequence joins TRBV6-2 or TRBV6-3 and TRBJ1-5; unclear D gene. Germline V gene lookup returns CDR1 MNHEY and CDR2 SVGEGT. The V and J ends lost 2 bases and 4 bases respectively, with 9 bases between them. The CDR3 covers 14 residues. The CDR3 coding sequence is TGTGCCAGCAGTTACGTCCGGGATAATCAGCCCCAGCATTTT. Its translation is CASSYVRDNQPQHF.

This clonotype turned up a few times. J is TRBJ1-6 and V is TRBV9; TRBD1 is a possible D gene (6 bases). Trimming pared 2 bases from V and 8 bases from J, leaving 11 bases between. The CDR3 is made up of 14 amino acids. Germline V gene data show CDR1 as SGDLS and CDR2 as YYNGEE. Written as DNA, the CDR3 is TGTGCCAGCAGCGTCGGACAGACAGATTCACCCCTCCACTTT. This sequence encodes CASSVGQTDSPLHF.

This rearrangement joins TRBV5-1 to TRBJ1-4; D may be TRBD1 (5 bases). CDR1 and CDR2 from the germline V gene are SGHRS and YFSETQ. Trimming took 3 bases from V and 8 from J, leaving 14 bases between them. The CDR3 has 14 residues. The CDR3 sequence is CASSSGTPREKLFF. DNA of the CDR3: TGCGCCAGCAGCTCCGGGACGCCCAGGGAAAAACTGTTTTTT.

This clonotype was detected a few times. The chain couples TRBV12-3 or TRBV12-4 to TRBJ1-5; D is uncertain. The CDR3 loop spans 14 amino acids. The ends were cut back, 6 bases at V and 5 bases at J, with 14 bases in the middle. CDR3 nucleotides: TGTGCCAGCAGCAAGAGTTACAGTTATCAGCCCCAGCATTTT. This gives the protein CASSKSYSYQPQHF.

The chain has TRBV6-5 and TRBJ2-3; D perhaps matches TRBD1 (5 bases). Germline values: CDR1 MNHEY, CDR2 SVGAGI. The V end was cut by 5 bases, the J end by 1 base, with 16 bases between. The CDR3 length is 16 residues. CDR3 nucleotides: TGTGCCAGCAGTCGATCTCGTAGGGGCGGCACAGATACGCAGTATTTT. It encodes CASSRSRRGGTDTQYF.

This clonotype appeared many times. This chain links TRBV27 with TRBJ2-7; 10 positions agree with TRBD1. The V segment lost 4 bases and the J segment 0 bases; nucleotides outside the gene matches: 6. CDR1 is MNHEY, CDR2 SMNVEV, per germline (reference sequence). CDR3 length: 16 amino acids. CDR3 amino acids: CASSWDRGHFSYEQYF. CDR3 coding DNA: TGTGCCAGCAGTTGGGACAGGGGCCACTTCTCCTACGAGCAGTACTTC.

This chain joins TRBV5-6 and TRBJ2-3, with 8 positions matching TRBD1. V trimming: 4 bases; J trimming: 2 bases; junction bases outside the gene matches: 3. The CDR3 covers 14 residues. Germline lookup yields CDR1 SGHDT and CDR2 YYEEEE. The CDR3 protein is CASSVGQATDTQYF. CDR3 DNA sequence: TGTGCCAGCAGCGTGGGACAGGCCACAGATACGCAGTATTTT.

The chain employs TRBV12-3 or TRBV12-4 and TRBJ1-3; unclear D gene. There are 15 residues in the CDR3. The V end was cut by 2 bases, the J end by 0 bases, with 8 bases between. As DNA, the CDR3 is TGTGCCAGCAGTTTAACAGCCATCTCTGGAAACACCATATATTTT. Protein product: CASSLTAISGNTIYF.

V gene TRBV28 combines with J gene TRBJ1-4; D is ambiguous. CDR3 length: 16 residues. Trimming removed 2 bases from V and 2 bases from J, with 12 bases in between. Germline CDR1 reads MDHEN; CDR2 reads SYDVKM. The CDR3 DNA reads TGTGCCAGCAGTTTACTAGACGTCCCGACTAATGAAAAACTGTTTTTT. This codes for CASSLLDVPTNEKLFF. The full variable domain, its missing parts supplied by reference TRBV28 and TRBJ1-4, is DVKVTQSSRYLVKRTGEKVFLECVQDMDHENMFWYRQDPGLGLRLIYFSYDVKMKEKGDIPEGYSVSREKKERFSLILESASTNQTSMYLCASSLLDVPTNEKLFFGSGTQLSVL.

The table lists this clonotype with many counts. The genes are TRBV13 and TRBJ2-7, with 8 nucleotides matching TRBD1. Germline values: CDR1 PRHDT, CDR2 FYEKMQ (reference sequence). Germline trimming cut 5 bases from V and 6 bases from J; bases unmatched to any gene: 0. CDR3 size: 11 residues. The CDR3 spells CASSQGAEQYF. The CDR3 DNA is TGTGCCAGCAGCCAGGGGGCCGAGCAGTACTTC.

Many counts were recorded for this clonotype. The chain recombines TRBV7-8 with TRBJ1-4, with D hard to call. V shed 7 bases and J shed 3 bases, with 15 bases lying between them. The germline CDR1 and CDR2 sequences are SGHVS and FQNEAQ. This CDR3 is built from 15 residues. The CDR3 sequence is CASIPTVESNEKLFF. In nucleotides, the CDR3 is TGTGCCAGCATCCCCACGGTAGAATCTAATGAAAAACTGTTTTTT.

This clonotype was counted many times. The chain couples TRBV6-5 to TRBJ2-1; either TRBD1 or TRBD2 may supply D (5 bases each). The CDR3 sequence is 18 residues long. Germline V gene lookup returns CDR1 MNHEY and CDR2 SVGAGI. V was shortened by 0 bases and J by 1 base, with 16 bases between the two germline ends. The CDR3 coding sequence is TGTGCCAGCAGTTACTCACAATGGGGGAAAATTTCCTACAATGAGCAGTTCTTC. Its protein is CASSYSQWGKISYNEQFF.

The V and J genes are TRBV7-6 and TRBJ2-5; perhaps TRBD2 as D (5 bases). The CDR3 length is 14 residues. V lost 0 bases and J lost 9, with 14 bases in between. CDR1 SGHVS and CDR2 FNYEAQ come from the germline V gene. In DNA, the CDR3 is TGTGCCAGCAGCTTAGCGAGCCTAGCTGGCGCCCAGTACTTC. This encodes CASSLASLAGAQYF.

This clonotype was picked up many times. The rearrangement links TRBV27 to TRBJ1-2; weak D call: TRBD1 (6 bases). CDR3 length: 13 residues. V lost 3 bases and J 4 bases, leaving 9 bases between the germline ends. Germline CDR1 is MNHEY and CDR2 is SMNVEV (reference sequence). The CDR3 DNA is TGTGCCAGCAGTTTGAAGGGGGTCTATGGCTACACCTTC. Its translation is CASSLKGVYGYTF.

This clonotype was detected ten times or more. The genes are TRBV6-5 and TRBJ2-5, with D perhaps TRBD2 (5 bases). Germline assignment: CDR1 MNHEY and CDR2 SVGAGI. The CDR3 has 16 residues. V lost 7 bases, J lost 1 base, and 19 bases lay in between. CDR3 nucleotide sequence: TGTGCCAGCACCCCTCGGCCGGGATTTTCCCAAGAGACCCAGTACTTC. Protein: CASTPRPGFSQETQYF.

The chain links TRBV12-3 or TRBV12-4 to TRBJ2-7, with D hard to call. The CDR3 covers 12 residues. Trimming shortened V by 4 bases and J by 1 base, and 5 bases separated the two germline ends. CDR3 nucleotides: TGTGCCAGCAGTTCTCAATCCTACGAGCAGTACTTC. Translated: CASSSQSYEQYF.

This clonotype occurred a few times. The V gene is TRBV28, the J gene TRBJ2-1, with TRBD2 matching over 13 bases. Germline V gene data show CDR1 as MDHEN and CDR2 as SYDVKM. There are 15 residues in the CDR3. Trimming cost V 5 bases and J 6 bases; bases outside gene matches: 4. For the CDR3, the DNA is TGTGCCAGCAGTACGGGACTAGCGGGGACCAATGAGCAGTTCTTC. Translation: CASSTGLAGTNEQFF.